The clone carrying this TCR beta chain has a handful of counts. Its matching antigen is unknown. This table comes from immunoSEQ multiplex PCR, and its TCRdb copy is limited to in-frame clones, with some not included. The table records 30,000 to 35,000 clones, approximately 50% of them present only once. Documented time point: week 5, during vaccination. Each dose of the vaccine consisted of 300 ug of mutant IDH1 20-mer peptide, with topical imiquimod. V gave up 0 bases and J gave up 2 bases, with 13 bases separating them. Germline CDR1 and CDR2: SGDLS and YYNGEE. CDR3 length equals 16 residues. These data belong to a study of a mutant IDH1 vaccine in newly diagnosed glioma. Study observations and caveats: Of the patients, less than 95% had vaccine-induced immune responses.

The TCR sequence derives from a woman younger than 30 with glioma. Sequences were derived from PBMCs, sampled from a glioma patient whose treatment included an IDH1 peptide vaccine. The chain joins TRBV9 to TRBJ2-3, with D possibly being TRBD2 (6 bases). For the CDR3, the DNA is TGTGCCAGCAGCGTAGGTCCGGGAGTCCTCACAGATACGCAGTATTTT. Amino acids: CASSVGPGVLTDTQYF.